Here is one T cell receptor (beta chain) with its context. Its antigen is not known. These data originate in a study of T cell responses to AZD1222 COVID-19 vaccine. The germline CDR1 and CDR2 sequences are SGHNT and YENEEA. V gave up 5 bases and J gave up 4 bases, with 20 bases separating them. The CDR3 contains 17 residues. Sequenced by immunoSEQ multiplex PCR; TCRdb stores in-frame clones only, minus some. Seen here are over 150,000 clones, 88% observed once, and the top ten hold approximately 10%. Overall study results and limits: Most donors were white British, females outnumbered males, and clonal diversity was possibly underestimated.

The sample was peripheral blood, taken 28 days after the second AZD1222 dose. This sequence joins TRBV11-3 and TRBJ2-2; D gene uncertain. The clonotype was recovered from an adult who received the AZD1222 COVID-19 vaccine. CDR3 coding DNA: TGTGCCAGCAGCACAACCCCGGCAGGTGTGGGCACCGGGGAGCTGTTTTTT. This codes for CASSTTPAGVGTGELFF.